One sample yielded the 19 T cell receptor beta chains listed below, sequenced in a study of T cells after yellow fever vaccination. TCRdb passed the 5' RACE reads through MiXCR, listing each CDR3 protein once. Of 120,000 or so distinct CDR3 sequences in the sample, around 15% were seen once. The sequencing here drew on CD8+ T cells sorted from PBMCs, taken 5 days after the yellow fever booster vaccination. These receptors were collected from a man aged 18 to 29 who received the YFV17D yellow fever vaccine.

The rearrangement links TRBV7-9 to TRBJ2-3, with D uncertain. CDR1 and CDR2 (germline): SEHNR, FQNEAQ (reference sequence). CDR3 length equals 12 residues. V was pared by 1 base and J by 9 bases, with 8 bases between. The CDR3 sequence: CASSLGQATQYF. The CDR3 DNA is TGTGCCAGCAGCTTAGGGCAGGCCACGCAGTATTTT.

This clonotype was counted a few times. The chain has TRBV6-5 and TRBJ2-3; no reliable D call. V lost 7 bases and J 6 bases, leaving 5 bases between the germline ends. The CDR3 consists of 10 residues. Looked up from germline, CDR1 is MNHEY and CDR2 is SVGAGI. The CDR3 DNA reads TGTGCCAGCATGGGGGATACGCAGTATTTT. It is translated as CASMGDTQYF.

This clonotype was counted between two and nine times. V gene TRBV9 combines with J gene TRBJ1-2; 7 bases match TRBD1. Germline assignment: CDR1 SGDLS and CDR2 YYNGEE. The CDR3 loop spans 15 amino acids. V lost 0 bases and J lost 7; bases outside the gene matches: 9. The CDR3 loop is CASSVAPEGAGGYTF. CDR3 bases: TGTGCCAGCAGCGTAGCCCCGGAGGGGGCGGGTGGCTACACCTTC.

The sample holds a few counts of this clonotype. For the CDR3, the DNA is TGTGCCAGCAGTTTTATCCGCACAGATACGCAGTATTTT. Its protein product is CASSFIRTDTQYF. The rearrangement joins TRBV6-2 or TRBV6-3 to TRBJ2-3; D is ambiguous. This CDR3 is 13 amino acids long. V was clipped by 4 bases and J by 1 base, with 6 bases between them. CDR1 and CDR2 from the germline V gene are MNHEY and SVGEGT.

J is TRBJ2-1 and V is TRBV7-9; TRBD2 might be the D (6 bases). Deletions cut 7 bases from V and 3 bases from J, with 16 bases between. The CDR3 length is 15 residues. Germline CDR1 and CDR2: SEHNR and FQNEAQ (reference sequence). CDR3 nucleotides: TGTGCCAGCACCCCTGACGAGGGACTCTACAATGAGCAGTTCTTC. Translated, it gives CASTPDEGLYNEQFF.

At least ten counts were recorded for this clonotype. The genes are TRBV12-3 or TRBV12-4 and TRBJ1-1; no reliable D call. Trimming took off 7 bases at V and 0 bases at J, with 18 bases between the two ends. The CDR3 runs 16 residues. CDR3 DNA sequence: TGTGCCAGCACCACCCATGGCAAGAGCATGAACACTGAAGCTTTCTTT. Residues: CASTTHGKSMNTEAFF.

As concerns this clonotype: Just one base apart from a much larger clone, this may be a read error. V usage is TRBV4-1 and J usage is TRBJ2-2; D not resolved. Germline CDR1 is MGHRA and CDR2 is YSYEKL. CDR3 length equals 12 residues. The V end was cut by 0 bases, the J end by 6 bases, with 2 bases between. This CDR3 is CASSQDSGELFF. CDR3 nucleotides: TGCGCCAGCAGCCAAGACTCCGGGGAGCTGTTTTTT.

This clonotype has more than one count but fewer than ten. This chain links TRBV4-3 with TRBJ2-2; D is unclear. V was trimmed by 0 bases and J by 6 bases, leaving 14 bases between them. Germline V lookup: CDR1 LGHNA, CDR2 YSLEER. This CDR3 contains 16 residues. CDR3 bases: TGCGCCAGCAGCCAAGATTTAATACGCTTACCCGGGGAGCTGTTTTTT. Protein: CASSQDLIRLPGELFF.

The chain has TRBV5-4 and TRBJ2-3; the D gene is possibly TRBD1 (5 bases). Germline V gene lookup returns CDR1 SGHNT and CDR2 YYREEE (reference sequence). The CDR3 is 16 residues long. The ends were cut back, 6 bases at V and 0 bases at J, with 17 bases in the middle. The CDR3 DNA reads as TGTGCCAGCAACTACCACAGGTTCTCTAGCACAGATACGCAGTATTTT. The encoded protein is CASNYHRFSSTDTQYF.

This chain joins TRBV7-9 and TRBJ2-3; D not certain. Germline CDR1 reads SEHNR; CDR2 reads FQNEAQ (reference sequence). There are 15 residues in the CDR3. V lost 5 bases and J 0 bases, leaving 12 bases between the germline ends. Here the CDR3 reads CASSSVPDSTDTQYF. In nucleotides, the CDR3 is TGTGCCAGCAGCAGCGTGCCGGACAGCACAGATACGCAGTATTTT.

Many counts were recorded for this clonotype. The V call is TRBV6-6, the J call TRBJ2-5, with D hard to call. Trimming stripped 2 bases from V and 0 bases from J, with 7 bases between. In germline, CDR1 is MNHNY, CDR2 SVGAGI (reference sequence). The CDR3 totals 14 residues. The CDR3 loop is CASSYGGYQETQYF. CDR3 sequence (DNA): TGTGCCAGCAGTTACGGCGGATACCAAGAGACCCAGTACTTC.

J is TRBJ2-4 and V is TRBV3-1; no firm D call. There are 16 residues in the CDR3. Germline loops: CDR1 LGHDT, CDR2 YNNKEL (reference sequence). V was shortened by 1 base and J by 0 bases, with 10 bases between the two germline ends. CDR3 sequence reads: CASSQALYLAKNIQYF. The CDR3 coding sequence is TGTGCCAGCAGCCAAGCCCTCTATCTAGCCAAAAACATTCAGTACTTC. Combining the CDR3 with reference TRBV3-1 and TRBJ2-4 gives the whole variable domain DTAVSQTPKYLVTQMGNDKSIKCEQNLGHDTMYWYKQDSKKFLKIMFSYNNKELIINETVPNRFSPKSPDKAHLNLHINSLELGDSAVYFCASSQALYLAKNIQYFGAGTRLSVL.

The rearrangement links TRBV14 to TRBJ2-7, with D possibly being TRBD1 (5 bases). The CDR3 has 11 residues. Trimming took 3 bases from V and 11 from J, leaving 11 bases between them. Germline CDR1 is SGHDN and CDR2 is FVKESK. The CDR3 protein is CASSHTGWEYF. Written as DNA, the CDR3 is TGTGCCAGCAGCCATACAGGTTGGGAGTACTTC.

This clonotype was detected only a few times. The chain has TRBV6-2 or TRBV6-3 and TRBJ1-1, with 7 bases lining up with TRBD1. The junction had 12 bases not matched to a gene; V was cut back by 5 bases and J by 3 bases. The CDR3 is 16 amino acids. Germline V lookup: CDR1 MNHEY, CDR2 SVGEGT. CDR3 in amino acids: CASSPPGRGRHTEAFF. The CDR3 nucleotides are TGTGCCAGCAGTCCTCCGGGCAGGGGGAGGCACACTGAAGCTTTCTTT.

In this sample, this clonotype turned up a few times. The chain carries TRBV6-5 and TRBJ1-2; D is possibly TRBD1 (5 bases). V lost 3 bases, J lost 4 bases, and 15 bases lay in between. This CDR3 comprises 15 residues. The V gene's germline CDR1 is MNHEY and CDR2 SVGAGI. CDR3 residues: CASSYLQTATYGYTF. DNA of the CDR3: TGTGCCAGCAGTTATCTCCAGACAGCCACCTATGGCTACACCTTC.

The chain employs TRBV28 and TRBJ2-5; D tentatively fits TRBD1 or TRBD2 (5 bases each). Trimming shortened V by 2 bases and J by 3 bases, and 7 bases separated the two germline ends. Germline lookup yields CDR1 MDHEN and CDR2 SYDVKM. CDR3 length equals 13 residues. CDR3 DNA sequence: TGTGCCAGCAGTTTAGGGGGTAAAGAGACCCAGTACTTC. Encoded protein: CASSLGGKETQYF.

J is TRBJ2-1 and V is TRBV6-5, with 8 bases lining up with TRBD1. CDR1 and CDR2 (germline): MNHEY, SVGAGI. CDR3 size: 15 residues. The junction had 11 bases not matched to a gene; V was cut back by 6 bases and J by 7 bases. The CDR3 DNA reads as TGTGCCAGCAGCTACGGACAGGGAGGTGGAAATGAGCAGTTCTTC. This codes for CASSYGQGGGNEQFF.

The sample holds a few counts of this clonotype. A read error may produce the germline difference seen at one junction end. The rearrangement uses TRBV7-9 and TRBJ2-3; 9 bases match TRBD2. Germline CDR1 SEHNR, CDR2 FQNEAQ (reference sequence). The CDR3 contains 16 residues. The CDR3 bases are TGTGCCAGCAGGTTAGCGGGGGCCGCATTAGGAGATACGCAGTATTTT. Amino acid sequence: CASRLAGAALGDTQYF. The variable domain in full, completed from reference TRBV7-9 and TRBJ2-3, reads DTGVSQNPRHKITKRGQNVTFRCDPISEHNRLYWYRQTLGQGPEFLTYFQNEAQLEKSRLLSDRFSAERPKGSFSTLEIQRTEQGDSAMYLCASRLAGAALGDTQYFGPGTRLTVL.

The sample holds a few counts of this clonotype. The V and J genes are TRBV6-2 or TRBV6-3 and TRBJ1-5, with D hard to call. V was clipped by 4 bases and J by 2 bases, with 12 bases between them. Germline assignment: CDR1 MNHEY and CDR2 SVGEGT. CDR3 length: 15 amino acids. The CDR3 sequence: CASSFGDEGNQPQHF. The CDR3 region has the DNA TGTGCCAGCAGTTTCGGGGATGAGGGCAATCAGCCCCAGCATTTT.